Below, 10 T cell receptor beta chains from the same sample are listed, as sequenced in a study of blood T cell repertoires in COVID-19. Libraries were prepared by immunoSEQ multiplex PCR; TCRdb keeps only in-frame clonotypes and omits some of them. Found here are over 200,000 clones, almost 90% of them singletons; the top ten hold less than 3.5%. The sequenced sample was peripheral blood. These receptors were collected from a woman aged 60 to 75 with acute or convalescent COVID-19.

V gene TRBV30 combines with J gene TRBJ2-1; tentatively, D is TRBD1 (5 bases). V was cut by 4 bases and J by 0 bases, with 13 bases left in between. The germline V gene encodes CDR1 GTSNPN and CDR2 SVGIG (reference sequence). The CDR3 length is 15 residues. This CDR3 reads CAWMRLTVSYNEQFF. The CDR3 nucleotides read TGTGCCTGGATGAGGTTGACAGTCTCCTACAATGAGCAGTTCTTC.

The rearrangement uses TRBV3-1 (or the pseudogene TRBV3-2) and TRBJ2-2; 7 bases map to TRBD1. J lost 5 bases, V lost 4 bases, and 4 bases had no gene match. The CDR3 spans 14 residues. Germline CDR1 and CDR2: LGHDT and YNNKEL (reference sequence). Here the CDR3 DNA reads TGTGCCAGCAGCCTACAGGGGAGTACCGGGGAGCTGTTTTTT. Translation: CASSLQGSTGELFF.

Here the CDR3 reads CAWSVPAEALSYNEQFF. The CDR3 DNA follows: TGTGCCTGGAGTGTACCAGCGGAGGCCCTCTCCTACAATGAGCAGTTCTTC. The genes are TRBV30 and TRBJ2-1; D is perhaps TRBD2 (5 bases). The germline V and J ends were trimmed by 0 bases and 0 bases, with 15 bases remaining between them. This CDR3 comprises 17 residues. Germline V gene sequence: CDR1 GTSNPN, CDR2 SVGIG (reference sequence).

This clone was recorded once. The chain combines TRBV30 with TRBJ1-3; D gene unclear. V lost 2 bases, J lost 1 base, and 9 bases lay in between. The CDR3 has 14 amino acids. Germline V gene lookup returns CDR1 GTSNPN and CDR2 SVGIG (reference sequence). The CDR3 sequence: CAWSRQVSGNTIYF. CDR3 nucleotides: TGTGCCTGGAGTCGACAAGTTTCTGGAAACACCATATATTTT.

This rearrangement joins TRBV6-4 to TRBJ2-1, with TRBD1 matching over 11 bases. The germline CDR1 and CDR2 sequences are MRHNA and SNTAGT. The CDR3 extends over 15 amino acids. Losses at the gene ends were 3 bases for V and 7 bases for J; bases not matched to a gene: 5. CDR3 sequence: CASSEPGQGVNEQFF. The CDR3 DNA reads as TGTGCCAGCAGTGAACCGGGACAGGGGGTTAATGAGCAGTTCTTC.

This clone was recorded only once. This chain joins TRBV7-9 and TRBJ1-2; D is uncertain. Trimming took off 1 base at V and 14 bases at J, with 14 bases between the two ends. This CDR3 region has 12 residues. Germline V gene sequence: CDR1 SEHNR, CDR2 FQNEAQ (reference sequence). DNA of the CDR3: TGTGCCAGCAGCTTAGACGCGGATCACGTAACCTTC. Amino acid sequence: CASSLDADHVTF.

The chain links TRBV6-5 to TRBJ1-2, with D perhaps TRBD1 (6 bases). V was clipped by 5 bases and J by 4 bases, with 14 bases between them. Germline CDR1 and CDR2: MNHEY and SVGAGI. The CDR3 runs 14 residues. CDR3 region: CASSTLTGPYGYTF. DNA of the CDR3: TGTGCCAGCAGTACCCTCACAGGGCCCTATGGCTACACCTTC.

The rearrangement joins TRBV19 to TRBJ1-4; 9 nucleotides line up with TRBD1. The junction had 12 bases not matched to a gene; V was cut back by 5 bases and J by 5 bases. This CDR3 contains 17 residues. CDR1 and CDR2 (germline): LNHDA, SQIVND (reference sequence). CDR3 sequence: CASSPVPGQGWNEKLFF. As DNA, the CDR3 is TGTGCCAGTAGTCCTGTCCCGGGACAGGGTTGGAATGAAAAACTGTTTTTT.

This sequence joins TRBV5-6 and TRBJ1-2, with 7 bases aligning to TRBD1. The V segment lost 4 bases and the J segment 4 bases; nucleotides outside the gene matches: 4. There are 13 residues in the CDR3. Germline V CDR1 and CDR2: SGHDT, YYEEEE. In DNA form, the CDR3 reads TGTGCCAGCAGCAAACAGGGGACCTATGGCTACACCTTC. Protein product: CASSKQGTYGYTF.

This clone was seen a few times. V and J are TRBV20-1 and TRBJ1-2, with unresolved D. Deletions cut 3 bases from V and 3 bases from J, with 8 bases between. The CDR3 runs 12 residues. CDR1 DFQATT and CDR2 SNEGSKA come from the germline V gene (reference sequence). The CDR3 DNA reads TGCAGTGCTAGTTTTCAGGACTATGGCTACACCTTC. This codes for CSASFQDYGYTF.